This TCR beta chain derives from a study of blood T cell repertoires in COVID-19. Study context: The United States, Italy and Spain supplied acute and convalescent COVID-19 samples. The cDNA or gDNA used as material had been derived from T cells, B-cell-depleted T cells, or PBMCs.

As handled by the study authors: Amplification of reference gene primers provided the estimated nucleated cell counts. Profiled with immunoSEQ multiplex PCR; TCRdb holds only in-frame clones, not every one. The DNA gave D and trimming, while V, J and clone size come from that table. The sample shows some 60,000 clones, over 60% of them seen only once. The CDR3 runs 18 residues. Germline V lookup: CDR1 MDHEN, CDR2 SYDVKM. V shed 4 bases, J shed 0 bases, and the junction held 12 bases outside the gene matches. The chain joins TRBV28 to TRBJ1-5; TRBD1 matches 7 bases. This clonotype originated in a man younger than 40 with COVID-19, enrolled during active disease. The sample comprised peripheral blood. The CDR3 bases are TGTGCCAGCAGTTCCTGGCCGGACAGGCAATATAGCAATCAGCCCCAGCATTTT. Translation: CASSSWPDRQYSNQPQHF.